The 17 T cell receptor beta chains in this list originate from one sample, sequenced in a study of tumor-infiltrating lymphocytes in primary liver carcinoma. Unsorted bulk tissue of about 19-31 mg yielded co-extracted RNA and DNA. TCR beta cDNA was prepared out of roughly 450 ng total RNA by means of a constant-region primer. Three-round nested multiplex PCR performed with slightly modified ARM-PCR produced the TCR beta libraries. Amplification in the first two PCR rounds was performed using TRBV1-TRBV30 forward primers and a C-beta reverse primer for 10 cycles each. Using its own MiXCR run on the multiplex PCR reads, TCRdb lists one record per CDR3 protein. Here the sample spans 60,000 or so distinct CDR3 sequences, about two thirds being singletons. Sample: liver tumor tissue from sampling region 2. The subset is: tumor region T2, inferior pole. The source of these receptors is a middle-aged man with primary liver carcinoma and hepatitis B virus infection.

About this clonotype: An end of the junction does not agree with germline; a read error may underlie this. The chain combines TRBV29-1 with TRBJ2-4, with D perhaps assigned TRBD1 or TRBD2 (5 bases each). Per the germline V gene, CDR1 is SQVTM and CDR2 is ANQGSEA. The length of the CDR3 is 15 residues. The DNA of the CDR3 is TGCAGCGTCGGGACCAGGAATTTAGTCAAAAATATTCAGTACTTC. Amino acid sequence: CSVGTRNLVKNIQYF.

As for this clonotype: No conserved phenylalanine or tryptophan ends this CDR3, so it is likely a read error. The limits of the CDR3 on the DNA are not certain, so only TCRdb's listed CDR3 is given. CDR3 residues: CASSAGLSMITEALL. This chain joins TRBV11-1 and TRBJ1-1. The germline V gene encodes CDR1 SGHAT and CDR2 FQDESV (reference sequence). The CDR3 is 15 amino acids long, termini counted.

About this clonotype: A single base separates this from a much larger clone, so it may be a read error. V is TRBV19 and J is TRBJ2-1, with D unresolved. This CDR3 has 16 residues. The germline V and J ends were trimmed by 5 bases and 0 bases, with 14 bases remaining between them. Germline V gene data show CDR1 as LNHDA and CDR2 as SQIVND (reference sequence). The CDR3 nucleotides read TGTGCCAGTAGTTTGTCAACCTCGAGCTCCTACAATGAGCAGTTCTTC. This codes for CASSLSTSSSYNEQFF.

This clonotype was counted only a few times. The V gene is TRBV19, the J gene TRBJ2-5, with D possibly TRBD1 on 6 matching bases. There are 14 residues in the CDR3. Trimming shortened V by 6 bases and J by 2 bases, and 13 bases separated the two germline ends. In germline, CDR1 is LNHDA, CDR2 SQIVND (reference sequence). The CDR3 coding sequence is TGTGCCAGTAGCGCGACAGGAGCGCAAGAGACCCAGTACTTC. This gives the protein CASSATGAQETQYF.

The V call is TRBV6-2 or TRBV6-3, the J call TRBJ2-5, with D perhaps matching TRBD1 (6 bases). The CDR3 totals 13 residues. Trimming removed 8 bases from V and 1 base from J, with 11 bases in between. The germline V gene has CDR1 MNHEY and CDR2 SVGEGT. Written as DNA, the CDR3 is TGTGCCAGCCATCCAGGGGTCCAAGAGACCCAGTACTTC. As protein: CASHPGVQETQYF.

With respect to this clonotype: As the CDR3 is not closed by the conserved phenylalanine or tryptophan, this likely results from a read error. J is TRBJ2-5 and V is TRBV5-4, with D possibly matching TRBD2 (6 bases). CDR1 is SGHNT, CDR2 YYREEE, per germline (reference sequence). The CDR3 length is 13 residues. The CDR3 coding sequence is TGTGCCAGCAGCTTGACTAGCCAAGAGGCCCAGTACTTA. This translates into CASSLTSQEAQYL.

Of note for this clonotype: A junction end diverges from the germline sequence, so it may reflect a read error. The chain combines TRBV10-3 with TRBJ1-5; D remains ambiguous. The CDR3 contains 14 residues. Germline CDR1 is ENHRY and CDR2 is SYGVKD. The CDR3 here is CAISDYEVNQPQHF. DNA of the CDR3: TGTGCCATTAGTGATTATGAGGTCAATCAGCCCCAGCATTTT.

This chain links TRBV6-5 with TRBJ2-7; TRBD1 matches at 7 bases. Germline V lookup: CDR1 MNHEY, CDR2 SVGAGI. The CDR3 has 15 residues. Trimming removed 5 bases from V and 0 bases from J; junction bases left unmatched: 7. The CDR3 nucleotides are TGTGCCAGCAGTCCCCAGGGGGATAGCTCCTACGAGCAGTACTTC. Translation gives CASSPQGDSSYEQYF.

Notes on this clonotype: The junction departs from germline at one end; a sequencing error may be responsible. The chain is built from TRBV11-2 and TRBJ2-5; D might be TRBD2 (6 bases). This CDR3 spans 18 amino acids. Germline CDR1 SGHAT, CDR2 FQNNGV. Here the CDR3 reads CVSSLDPWSSVRVETQYF. Here the CDR3 DNA reads TGTGTCAGCAGCTTAGATCCGTGGTCTAGCGTGAGAGTAGAGACCCAGTACTTC.

A note on this clonotype: At one end, the junction sequence differs from germline, possibly due to a read error. The V gene is TRBV7-9, the J gene TRBJ2-4; 7 nucleotides agree with TRBD2. Per germline, CDR1 SEHNR and CDR2 FQNEAQ (reference sequence). CDR3 length: 16 amino acids. The CDR3 bases are TGTGCCAGTAGCCAAGGGGCGGGAGTGGCCAAAAACTTTCAGTACTTC. This codes for CASSQGAGVAKNFQYF.

Details on this clonotype: A much larger clone sits a single nucleotide away, making a read error possible. This is likely a read error, given that the CDR3 carries no conserved phenylalanine or tryptophan at its end. The chain links TRBV14 to TRBJ2-7, with 9 bases that match TRBD1. The CDR3 sequence is 14 residues long. Germline V CDR1 and CDR2: SGHDN, FVKESK. CDR3 amino acids: CVSSRGQGVIRQYI. DNA for the CDR3: TGTGTCAGCAGCCGGGGACAGGGAGTCATCCGACAGTACATC.

This chain connects TRBV12-3 or TRBV12-4 to TRBJ2-3; D is unresolved. The germline V and J ends were trimmed by 1 base and 4 bases, with 9 bases remaining between them. This CDR3 has 14 amino acids. Here the CDR3 DNA reads TGTGCCAGCAGTTTAGTTGCCAGCGCAGATACGCAGTATTTT. This codes for CASSLVASADTQYF.

For this clonotype: Its ends do not fully match the called genes, so a read error is possible. This rearrangement joins TRBV6-1 to TRBJ2-2; 10 bases are a match to TRBD2. The CDR3 runs to 15 residues. Looked up from germline, CDR1 is MNHNS and CDR2 is SASEGT. In nucleotides, the CDR3 is TGTGCCAGCAGGAGCGGGAGGGCCGATGGCGGGGATCTGTTTTTT. It codes for CASRSGRADGGDLFF.

Points on this clonotype: Germline and junction disagree at one end, which may indicate a read error. The CDR3 DNA is TGTACCAGCAGTATGGAGTCAGGGGGGTCCTACGAGCAGTACTTC. This translates into CTSSMESGGSYEQYF. The rearrangement joins TRBV12-3 or TRBV12-4 to TRBJ2-7; D perhaps matches TRBD1 (7 bases). The CDR3 is made up of 15 amino acids.

A word on this clonotype: The junction and the germline gene differ at one end; a read error may be behind it. V gene TRBV12-3 or TRBV12-4 combines with J gene TRBJ2-1; 10 bases map to TRBD2. The CDR3 covers 15 residues. CDR3 loop: CASSAVAGGADEQFF. The CDR3 DNA is TGTGCTAGCAGTGCGGTAGCGGGGGGCGCCGATGAGCAGTTCTTC.

Note on this clonotype: A junction boundary mismatches the germline segment, possibly from a read error. The chain combines TRBV29-1 with TRBJ1-6; a possible D gene is TRBD1 (6 bases). The CDR3 is 15 residues long. Germline V CDR1 and CDR2: SQVTM, ANQGSEA. CDR3 nucleotide sequence: TGCAGCGTCCCCCGGGTTGGAGGGGGGGACTCACCTCTCCACTTT. Translation: CSVPRVGGGDSPLHF. Based on the CDR3 plus reference TRBV29-1 and TRBJ1-6, the full variable domain is SAVISQKPSRDICQRGTSLTIQCQVDSQVTMMFWYRQQPGQSLTLIATANQGSEATYESGFVIDKFPISRPNLTFSTLTVSNMSPEDSSIYLCSVPRVGGGDSPLHFGNGTRLTVT.

On this clonotype: One junction end disagrees with the germline gene, perhaps due to a read error. This rearrangement joins TRBV14 to TRBJ2-1, with D tentatively TRBD1 (5 bases). Germline loops: CDR1 SGHDN, CDR2 FVKESK. CDR3 length: 14 residues. This CDR3 reads CVSSRLGVSDEQFF. CDR3 coding DNA: TGTGTCAGCAGCCGTCTAGGGGTATCTGATGAGCAGTTCTTC.